This is a list of T cell receptor beta chains from one sample in a study of ipilimumab plus nivolumab after autologous stem cell transplantation. TCRdb's copy holds only in-frame clones and misses some; the assay was immunoSEQ multiplex PCR. The data show 15,000 to 20,000 clones, with approximately 80% seen just once and 19% held by the top ten. The sequenced sample was PBMCs, obtained in a trial of ipilimumab plus nivolumab as post-transplant consolidation. The receptors derive from a male donor with diffuse large B-cell lymphoma. The CDR3 runs from the conserved cysteine through the conserved F or W. Fields, in order: CDR3 protein, CDR3 DNA, V gene, clone size, J gene, D gene. A D gene is named only where the DNA matches it firmly. Rows give clone size only sometimes, using once, few, many, or a class for an expanded clone.

CASSPTSGLSYEQYF TGTGCCAGCAGCCCTACTAGCGGTCTTTCCTACGAGCAGTACTTC TRBV11-2 few TRBJ2-7 TRBD2
CASSRDGNSGANVLTF TGCGCCAGCAGCCGGGACGGCAACTCTGGGGCCAACGTCCTGACTTTC TRBV5-1 . TRBJ2-6 .
CSAAGGSTDTQYF TGCAGCGCAGCGGGGGGCTCCACAGATACGCAGTATTTT TRBV29-1 . TRBJ2-3 TRBD2
CASSPQGGPYTEAFF TGTGCCAGCAGCCCCCAAGGGGGACCATACACTGAAGCTTTCTTT TRBV7-2 . TRBJ1-1 .
CASSQGPGQGQETQYF TGCGCCAGCAGCCAAGGGCCGGGACAGGGGCAAGAGACCCAGTACTTC TRBV4-1 . TRBJ2-5 TRBD1
CASSRTSGGAETQYF TGTGCCAGTAGTAGGACTAGCGGGGGGGCAGAGACCCAGTACTTC TRBV19 once TRBJ2-5 TRBD2
CASSPTRNNEQFF TGTGCCAGCAGCCCCACTAGAAACAATGAGCAGTTCTTC TRBV2 . TRBJ2-1 .
CASSPDSRSNQPQHF TGTGCCAGCAGCCCGGACAGTAGAAGCAATCAGCCCCAGCATTTT TRBV2 once TRBJ1-5 .
CASSPPLFPLLFF TGTGCCAGCTCACCACCTTTATTCCCCTTACTGTTTTTT TRBV18 . TRBJ1-4 .
CASMRTGGHTSTEAFF TGTGCCAGCATGAGGACAGGGGGCCATACGAGCACTGAAGCTTTCTTT TRBV7-2 . TRBJ1-1 TRBD1
CASGAGPYSNQPQHF TGTGCCAGCGGGGCGGGACCTTATAGCAATCAGCCCCAGCATTTT TRBV6-1 once TRBJ1-5 .
CAISELEGQGVRDTEAFF TGTGCCATCAGTGAGCTGGAGGGGCAAGGGGTCCGGGACACTGAAGCTTTCTTT TRBV10-3 . TRBJ1-1 .
CSVEDPGYSSYNEQFF TGCAGCGTTGAAGATCCAGGCTATTCTTCCTACAATGAGCAGTTCTTC TRBV29-1 few TRBJ2-1 .
CASSFTWGNQPQHF TGTGCCAGCAGTTTTACCTGGGGCAATCAGCCCCAGCATTTT TRBV6-5 . TRBJ1-5 .
CASSITGTNQPQHF TGTGCCAGCAGCATTACAGGGACCAATCAGCCCCAGCATTTT TRBV5-6 . TRBJ1-5 .
CASSRDRVGRQYF TGTGCCAGCAGTCGTGACAGGGTAGGAAGGCAGTACTTC TRBV27 once TRBJ2-7 TRBD1
CASSLDSYTEAFF TGTGCCAGCAGCTTGGACAGCTACACTGAAGCTTTCTTT TRBV5-4 . TRBJ1-1 .
CASIPVQYTGELFF TGTGCCAGCATTCCGGTCCAATACACCGGGGAGCTGTTTTTT TRBV6-1 . TRBJ2-2 .
CASSSPGTGRGNQPQHF TGTGCCAGCAGCTCCCCCGGGACAGGGCGAGGCAATCAGCCCCAGCATTTT TRBV7-2 once TRBJ1-5 TRBD1
CASSETGRNQPQHF TGTGCCAGCAGTGAAACAGGCCGAAATCAGCCCCAGCATTTT TRBV2 . TRBJ1-5 .
CASSSVQRAWGYTF TGTGCCAGCAGCTCCGTACAGCGGGCCTGGGGCTACACCTTC TRBV11-2 once TRBJ1-2 .
CASSDRRGAIRSAEAFF TGTGCCAGCAGTGACAGGCGGGGTGCGATTCGGAGTGCTGAAGCTTTCTTT TRBV6-1 . TRBJ1-1 .
CASSQDRGILGSEKLFF TGCGCCAGCAGCCAAGATCGAGGGATTTTAGGTTCTGAAAAACTGTTTTTT TRBV4-1 . TRBJ1-4 .